A single sample gave rise to the 25 T cell receptor beta chains below, sequenced in a study of T-cell reconstitution after alpha-beta-depleted transplantation in children. Unique molecular identifiers tagged the TCRbeta library. TCRdb reanalysed the PCR reads using MiXCR and keeps one entry per CDR3 protein. The sample includes about 400,000 distinct CDR3 sequences, roughly 14% seen only once; the top ten take roughly 4.3%. This material consisted of PBMCs, taken from the stem cell graft. These receptors all come from a human donor who donated a stem cell graft to a child with Fanconi anemia.

This clonotype was seen more than once but under ten times. Here the CDR3 DNA reads TGTGCCAGCAACGACAGGGTCGGGGCCAACGTCCTGACTTTC. It encodes CASNDRVGANVLTF. The rearrangement joins TRBV6-2 or TRBV6-3 to TRBJ2-6; 7 bases line up with TRBD1. The CDR3 is made up of 14 amino acids. The germline CDR1 and CDR2 sequences are MNHEY and SVGEGT. Trimming at V came to 7 bases and at J to 4 bases, leaving 4 bases not matched to a gene.

This clonotype was picked up a small number of times. The CDR3 bases are TGTGCCAGCAGCTTTGGGCCGAGGACTGAAGCTTTCTTT. Amino acid sequence: CASSFGPRTEAFF. This chain connects TRBV7-3 to TRBJ1-1; D gene unclear. The CDR3 has 13 amino acids. The germline V and J ends were trimmed by 3 bases and 5 bases, with 10 bases remaining between them. The V gene's germline CDR1 is SGHTA and CDR2 FQGTGA.

In its sample, this clonotype was seen many times. The rearrangement links TRBV3-1 to TRBJ2-5; perhaps TRBD2 as D (7 bases). Germline V gene lookup returns CDR1 LGHDT and CDR2 YNNKEL (reference sequence). V was cut by 7 bases and J by 5 bases, with 17 bases left in between. This CDR3 region has 14 residues. The CDR3 bases are TGTGCCAGCAACCGGCGGGGGCCTTGGGAGACCCAGTACTTC. Translating gives CASNRRGPWETQYF.

This clonotype was seen repeatedly, ten times or more. This chain uses TRBV5-1 with TRBJ2-2; D might be TRBD1 (6 bases). This CDR3 region has 16 residues. The germline CDR1 and CDR2 sequences are SGHRS and YFSETQ. Trimming cost V 4 bases and J 0 bases, with 13 bases left between them. For the CDR3, the DNA is TGCGCCAGCAGCCTAATGACAGGAGCGAACACCGGGGAGCTGTTTTTT. It translates to CASSLMTGANTGELFF.

This clonotype was observed at least ten times. The CDR3 coding sequence is TGTGCCAGCGCCGCTATCTCCTACGAGCAGTACTTC. It specifies CASAAISYEQYF. The chain is built from TRBV12-3 or TRBV12-4 and TRBJ2-7; unclear D gene. The CDR3 consists of 12 residues. With 8 bases removed from V and 0 bases from J, the gap between germline ends came to 8 bases.

The chain employs TRBV18 and TRBJ1-2; D perhaps matches TRBD1 (5 bases). The CDR3 spans 13 residues. From germline, CDR1 is KGHSH and CDR2 LQKENI. The V end lost 3 bases, the J end lost 7 bases, and 12 bases lay between the germline ends. CDR3: CASSPTEGVGYTF. CDR3 sequence (DNA): TGTGCCAGCTCACCCACTGAAGGGGTTGGCTACACCTTC.

This rearrangement joins TRBV20-1 to TRBJ1-2, with D possibly matching TRBD1 (6 bases). Germline-derived CDR1 and CDR2 are DFQATT and SNEGSKA (reference sequence). Trimming cost V 4 bases and J 5 bases, with 17 bases left between them. The CDR3 totals 14 residues. The CDR3 bases are TGCAGTGCTACATCGGGGGGCTTGACTTATGGCTACACCTTC. It codes for CSATSGGLTYGYTF.

The chain couples TRBV2 to TRBJ1-6, with D hard to call. The germline V and J ends were trimmed by 7 bases and 8 bases, with 12 bases remaining between them. Germline loops: CDR1 SNHLY, CDR2 FYNNEI. This CDR3 contains 13 residues. The CDR3 spells CASKVFTDSPLHF. CDR3 in DNA: TGTGCCAGCAAGGTGTTCACTGATTCACCCCTCCACTTT.

This chain connects TRBV24-1 to TRBJ2-2; tentatively, D is TRBD1 (5 bases). This CDR3 comprises 14 residues. Per germline, CDR1 KGHDR and CDR2 SFDVKD. V lost 3 bases, J lost 5 bases, and 9 bases lay in between. Written as DNA, the CDR3 is TGTGCCACCAGTGATAGCAGGGTTACCGGGGAGCTGTTTTTT. This sequence encodes CATSDSRVTGELFF.

This clonotype showed up many times. The chain links TRBV20-1 to TRBJ2-2, with unresolved D. The CDR3 is made up of 14 amino acids. V was shortened by 1 base and J by 2 bases, with 8 bases between the two germline ends. CDR1 and CDR2 from the germline V gene are DFQATT and SNEGSKA (reference sequence). The CDR3 bases are TGCAGTGCTAGAGGTCAGCCCAACACCGGGGAGCTGTTTTTT. Encoded protein: CSARGQPNTGELFF.

At least ten counts were recorded for this clonotype. The genes are TRBV7-2 and TRBJ2-3; 8 nucleotides match TRBD2. Germline V gene sequence: CDR1 SGHTA, CDR2 FQGNSA. V shed 1 base, J shed 6 bases, and the junction held 6 bases outside the gene matches. This CDR3 contains 15 residues. CDR3 residues: CASSLGRLAGDTQYF. As DNA, the CDR3 is TGTGCCAGCAGCTTAGGGAGGTTAGCGGGGGATACGCAGTATTTT.

This sequence joins TRBV30 and TRBJ1-1; D ambiguous. This CDR3 comprises 11 residues. The V gene's germline CDR1 is GTSNPN and CDR2 SVGIG (reference sequence). With 3 bases removed from V and 8 bases from J, the gap between germline ends came to 10 bases. CDR3 nucleotide sequence: TGTGCCTGGAGCGATGAGGGAGAAGCTTTCTTT. This codes for CAWSDEGEAFF.

V and J are TRBV4-3 and TRBJ1-2, with D unclear. The CDR3 has 13 residues. V lost 0 bases to trimming and J lost 5 bases, with 7 bases between them. The germline gives CDR1 LGHNA, CDR2 YSLEER. CDR3 protein: CASSQDEGYGYTF. The CDR3 region has the DNA TGCGCCAGCAGCCAAGATGAGGGATATGGCTACACCTTC.

This clonotype showed up just a few times. The CDR3 nucleotides are TGTGCCAGCAGTTTTGGGGGTGGACCTCCCTACGAGCAGTACGTC. Protein: CASSFGGGPPYEQYV. The V gene is TRBV6-2 or TRBV6-3, the J gene TRBJ2-7; D possibly matches TRBD1 or TRBD2 (5 bases each). The CDR3 is 15 amino acids. CDR1 MNHEY and CDR2 SVGEGT come from the germline V gene. With 4 bases removed from V and 2 bases from J, the gap between germline ends came to 15 bases.

V is TRBV29-1 and J is TRBJ1-5, with 9 positions matching TRBD1. This CDR3 contains 15 residues. CDR1 is SQVTM and CDR2 is ANQGSEA in the germline V gene. Unmatched junction bases numbered 8, after V lost 6 bases and J lost 2 bases. This chain's CDR3 is CSVSQGAFGNQPQHF. The DNA of the CDR3 is TGCAGCGTGTCACAGGGGGCATTTGGCAATCAGCCCCAGCATTTT.

The chain combines TRBV20-1 with TRBJ2-1; perhaps TRBD1 as D (6 bases). CDR1 is DFQATT and CDR2 is SNEGSKA in the germline V gene (reference sequence). This CDR3 is built from 15 residues. The V gene lost 0 bases and the J gene lost 12 bases, with 21 bases spanning the gap. This CDR3 is CSARDPGGGGRWQFF. For the CDR3, the DNA is TGCAGTGCTAGAGATCCCGGTGGGGGCGGCCGGTGGCAGTTCTTC.

In this sample, this clonotype turned up once. V usage is TRBV3-1 and J usage is TRBJ2-2; D unresolved. CDR3 length: 12 residues. Looked up from germline, CDR1 is LGHDT and CDR2 is YNNKEL (reference sequence). The V end was cut by 4 bases, the J end by 10 bases, with 10 bases between. CDR3 DNA sequence: TGTGCCAGCAGCCCGCAGAGAGTGGAGCTGTTTTTT. Its translation: CASSPQRVELFF.

This clonotype was detected a few times. The chain employs TRBV6-1 and TRBJ1-2; 7 bases are shared with TRBD1. The CDR3 covers 15 residues. V was clipped by 8 bases and J by 7 bases; unmatched bases: 16. The germline CDR1 and CDR2 sequences are MNHNS and SASEGT. The CDR3 is CASREGRGFSSGYTF. The CDR3 DNA follows: TGTGCCAGCCGGGAGGGCAGGGGGTTCAGTAGTGGCTACACCTTC.

This clonotype was picked up a small number of times. The V gene is TRBV5-1, the J gene TRBJ2-2, with a weak D call TRBD1 (5 bases). Germline CDR1 SGHRS, CDR2 YFSETQ. This CDR3 comprises 15 residues. V was trimmed by 4 bases and J by 2 bases, leaving 12 bases between them. The CDR3 loop is CASSQARGNTGELFF. For the CDR3, the DNA is TGCGCCAGCAGCCAAGCTAGGGGAAACACCGGGGAGCTGTTTTTT.

V and J are TRBV6-6 and TRBJ2-4; D possibly corresponds to TRBD2 (5 bases). The V and J ends lost 6 bases and 8 bases respectively, with 14 bases between them. The CDR3 contains 13 residues. Germline V CDR1 and CDR2: MNHNY, SVGAGI (reference sequence). The CDR3 loop reads CASRGSGVDIQYF. CDR3 in DNA: TGTGCCAGCAGAGGGAGTGGGGTGGACATTCAGTACTTC.

This clonotype was detected a few times. The chain is built from TRBV12-3 or TRBV12-4 and TRBJ1-1; no clear D gene. V dropped 7 bases and J dropped 1 base, with 4 bases sitting between them. The CDR3 consists of 11 residues. CDR3 nucleotides: TGTGCCAGCACCAAGAACACTGAAGCTTTCTTT. Protein product: CASTKNTEAFF.

This clonotype was detected only a few times. The J gene is TRBJ1-2, the V gene TRBV5-4; unclear D gene. The CDR3 runs 16 residues. V was clipped by 0 bases and J by 8 bases, with 20 bases between them. CDR1 SGHNT and CDR2 YYREEE come from the germline V gene (reference sequence). DNA for the CDR3: TGTGCCAGCAGCTTGGAAGAGGTCGACCGCCCGGAAGGCTACACCTTC. Translated: CASSLEEVDRPEGYTF.

This clonotype has more than one count but fewer than ten. This chain uses TRBV6-1 with TRBJ2-2, with 9 positions matching TRBD1. Germline V gene lookup returns CDR1 MNHNS and CDR2 SASEGT. The length of the CDR3 is 14 residues. Trimming at V came to 6 bases and at J to 4 bases, leaving 3 bases not matched to a gene. For the CDR3, the DNA is TGTGCCAGCAGCGGACAGGGGAGCACCGGGGAGCTGTTTTTT. This gives the protein CASSGQGSTGELFF.

This clonotype was detected many times. The V gene is TRBV5-1, the J gene TRBJ1-1, with TRBD1 matching 7 bases. From germline, CDR1 is SGHRS and CDR2 YFSETQ. J was trimmed by 5 bases and V by 4 bases; bases with no gene match: 8. The CDR3 runs to 14 residues. CDR3 coding DNA: TGCGCCAGCAGCGACCAGGGGGGACTGACTGAAGCTTTCTTT. This codes for CASSDQGGLTEAFF.

The rearrangement links TRBV20-1 to TRBJ2-7; the match to TRBD1 covers 8 bases. Germline lookup yields CDR1 DFQATT and CDR2 SNEGSKA (reference sequence). The length of the CDR3 is 13 residues. Losses at the gene ends were 5 bases for V and 5 bases for J; bases not matched to a gene: 8. Written as DNA, the CDR3 is TGCAGTGCTGGAAGGACAGGGACCAACGAGCAGTACTTC. This translates into CSAGRTGTNEQYF.